The entry below describes one T cell receptor beta chain. These data come from a study of cytomegalovirus exposure and HLA in healthy donors. The PCR ran on 60 Vbeta and 13 Jbeta primers. The repertoire was sequenced with immunoSEQ multiplex PCR; TCRdb's copy has only in-frame clones and lacks some. Among approximately 150,000 clones listed, around four fifths were seen once. Germline V gene lookup returns CDR1 MNHEY and CDR2 SMNVEV (reference sequence). The V end lost 5 bases, the J end lost 7 bases, and 21 bases lay between the germline ends. This CDR3 spans 17 amino acids. The sequence derives from a man aged 25 to 45 in good health and CMV-seronegative. The chain joins TRBV27 to TRBJ1-6; perhaps TRBD1 as D (5 bases). Sequencing used PBMCs. In DNA form, the CDR3 reads TGTGCCAGCAGTGATCCTGCGGGGCGCCCGGGGAATTCACCCCTCCACTTT. Its protein product is CASSDPAGRPGNSPLHF.